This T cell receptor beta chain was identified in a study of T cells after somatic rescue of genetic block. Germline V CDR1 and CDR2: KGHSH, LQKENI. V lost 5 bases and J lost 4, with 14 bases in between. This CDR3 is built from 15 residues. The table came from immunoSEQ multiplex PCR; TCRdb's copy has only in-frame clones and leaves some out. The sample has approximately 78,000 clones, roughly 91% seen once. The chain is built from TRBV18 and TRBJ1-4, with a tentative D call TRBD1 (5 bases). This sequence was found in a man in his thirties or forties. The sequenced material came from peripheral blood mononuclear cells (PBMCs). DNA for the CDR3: TGTGCCAGCTCAGGAGGGACGACCTTTAATGAAAAACTGTTTTTT. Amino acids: CASSGGTTFNEKLFF.